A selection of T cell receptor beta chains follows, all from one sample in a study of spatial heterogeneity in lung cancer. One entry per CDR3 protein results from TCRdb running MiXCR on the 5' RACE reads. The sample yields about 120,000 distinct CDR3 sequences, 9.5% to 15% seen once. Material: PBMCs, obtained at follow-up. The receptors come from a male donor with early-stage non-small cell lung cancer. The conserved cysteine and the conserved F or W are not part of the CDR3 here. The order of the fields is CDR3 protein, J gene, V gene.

ASSPGNNQPQH TRBJ1-5 TRBV5-1
ASSSTSGGAGSYNEQF TRBJ2-1 TRBV7-2
ASSQDRGQVATNEKLF TRBJ1-4 TRBV4-1
ASSSRQFYGYT TRBJ1-2 TRBV11-2
SGVYGLNTEAF TRBJ1-1 TRBV29-1
ASSLVTEAF TRBJ1-1 TRBV7-2
ASTAGTAVSRRY TRBJ2-3 TRBV28
ASSLVLGGALDQPQH TRBJ1-5 TRBV11-2
GTKSLGGTEAF TRBJ1-1 TRBV27
ASSLGGISYEQY TRBJ2-7 TRBV5-1
SARGQGRSYSNQPQH TRBJ1-5 TRBV20-1
ASSLAYRGGYEQY TRBJ2-7 TRBV7-2
SVDGQGNTGELF TRBJ2-2 TRBV29-1
ASSVAPGVTYEQY TRBJ2-7 TRBV9
ATRGWGTDTQY TRBJ2-3 TRBV24-1
SARRDRGRNGYT TRBJ1-2 TRBV20-1
ASSLAGGAATEAF TRBJ1-1 TRBV28
ASSSYIAYGYT TRBJ1-2 TRBV7-2
ASSQGLAEIQY TRBJ2-4 TRBV6-5
ASSLGQGDNQPQH TRBJ1-5 TRBV5-8
ASSLRVLNTEAF TRBJ1-1 TRBV28
AISAAGTGGHGYT TRBJ1-2 TRBV10-3